Below, 26 T cell receptor beta chains from the same sample are listed, as sequenced in a study of blood T cell repertoires in COVID-19. TCRdb keeps only in-frame clones here, not all; method: immunoSEQ multiplex PCR. The table includes 400,000 to 550,000 clones, 85% to 90% detected once. Input material: peripheral blood. These receptor sequences come from a woman aged 25 to 45 with acute or convalescent COVID-19.

The V and J genes are TRBV4-1 and TRBJ1-4; TRBD1 matches at 7 bases. The CDR3 runs 15 residues. The ends lost 0 bases at V and 7 bases at J; junction bases unmatched: 5. Germline V gives CDR1 MGHRA, CDR2 YSYEKL. The CDR3 here is CASSQEGRGPEKLFF. Here the CDR3 DNA reads TGCGCCAGCAGCCAAGAGGGTAGGGGGCCTGAAAAACTGTTTTTT.

This rearrangement joins TRBV6-5 to TRBJ2-5; 8 bases agree with TRBD1. J lost 5 bases, V lost 4 bases, and 9 bases had no gene match. This CDR3 is 15 amino acids long. Germline V lookup: CDR1 MNHEY, CDR2 SVGAGI. The CDR3 coding sequence is TGTGCCAGCAGTTCTACAGGGGGATTAAGTGAGACCCAGTACTTC. Its translation is CASSSTGGLSETQYF.

V usage is TRBV5-4 and J usage is TRBJ2-1, with TRBD2 matching over 8 bases. CDR3 length: 18 amino acids. V was clipped by 2 bases and J by 2 bases; unmatched bases: 12. Germline V gene data show CDR1 as SGHNT and CDR2 as YYREEE (reference sequence). The CDR3 sequence: CASSFPRFGGGPYNEQFF. The CDR3 region has the DNA TGTGCCAGCAGCTTTCCACGCTTCGGGGGGGGGCCCTACAATGAGCAGTTCTTC. Supplemented by reference TRBV5-4 and TRBJ2-1, the full variable domain reads ETGVTQSPTHLIKTRGQQVTLRCSSQSGHNTVSWYQQALGQGPQFIFQYYREEENGRGNFPPRFSGLQFPNYSSELNVNALELDDSALYLCASSFPRFGGGPYNEQFFGPGTRLTVL.

The chain recombines TRBV21-1 with TRBJ2-2; TRBD1, as called in the table, went unchecked against the DNA. TRBV21-1 is a recognized pseudogene. This CDR3 spans 15 amino acids. The CDR3 nucleotides are TGTGCCAGCAGCAGTCAGGGACAGGGGACCGGGGAGCTGTTTTTT. Amino acid sequence: CASSSQGQGTGELFF.

DNA of the CDR3: TGTGCCAGCATCTTGGGGACAGCCGTGCAAAGTGGCTATGGCTACACCTTC. This sequence encodes CASILGTAVQSGYGYTF. The J gene is TRBJ1-2, the V gene TRBV28; 7 nucleotides align to TRBD1. This CDR3 comprises 17 residues. J gave up 4 bases and V 7 bases, and 18 bases lay outside the gene matches. CDR1 and CDR2 from the germline V gene are MDHEN and SYDVKM.

The chain carries TRBV2 and TRBJ2-1, with D possibly TRBD1 on 5 matching bases. The CDR3 spans 15 residues. Trimming took off 8 bases at V and 3 bases at J, with 17 bases between the two ends. Germline V lookup: CDR1 SNHLY, CDR2 FYNNEI. The CDR3 is CASRSEGAVYNEQFF. The CDR3 nucleotides are TGTGCCAGCCGGTCGGAAGGGGCAGTCTACAATGAGCAGTTCTTC.

This rearrangement joins TRBV6-2 or TRBV6-3 to TRBJ1-4, with D hard to call. The length of the CDR3 is 12 residues. The V and J ends lost 4 bases and 7 bases respectively, with 7 bases between them. The germline V gene encodes CDR1 MNHEY and CDR2 SVGEGT. CDR3 DNA sequence: TGTGCCAGCAGTTTGGTCGGTGAAAAACTGTTTTTT. It is translated as CASSLVGEKLFF.

This rearrangement joins TRBV2 to TRBJ1-3; a possible D gene is TRBD1 (5 bases). Trimming cost V 6 bases and J 0 bases, with 12 bases left between them. This CDR3 spans 15 amino acids. The germline gives CDR1 SNHLY, CDR2 FYNNEI. CDR3 protein: CASSRQKTSGNTIYF. CDR3 nucleotide sequence: TGTGCCAGCAGCCGACAGAAGACCTCTGGAAACACCATATATTTT. Complete variable domain (other parts from reference TRBV2 and TRBJ1-3): EPEVTQTPSHQVTQMGQEVILRCVPISNHLYFYWYRQILGQKVEFLVSFYNNEISEKSEIFDDQFSVERPDGSNFTLKIRSTKLEDSAMYFCASSRQKTSGNTIYFGEGSWLTVV.

The chain has TRBV7-6 and TRBJ2-5, with 8 bases lining up with TRBD1. V shed 3 bases, J shed 3 bases, and the junction held 12 bases outside the gene matches. In germline, CDR1 is SGHVS, CDR2 FNYEAQ. The CDR3 spans 17 residues. The CDR3 sequence: CASSFLIRGQDKETQYF. The CDR3 DNA follows: TGTGCCAGCAGCTTTTTGATCCGGGGACAGGATAAAGAGACCCAGTACTTC.

This chain joins TRBV6-5 and TRBJ2-5, with D unresolved. The CDR3 contains 12 residues. V lost 8 bases and J 0 bases, leaving 7 bases between the germline ends. CDR1 and CDR2 (germline): MNHEY, SVGAGI. CDR3 in amino acids: CASVRDQETQYF. CDR3 DNA: TGTGCCAGCGTCCGGGACCAAGAGACCCAGTACTTC.

In this sample, this clone turned up once. The chain employs TRBV12-3 or TRBV12-4 and TRBJ1-2; D not resolved. V lost 3 bases to trimming and J lost 8 bases, with 7 bases between them. This CDR3 has 11 amino acids. The CDR3 DNA sequence: TGTGCCAGCAGTTTTATGAGGGGCTACACCTTC. Translation gives CASSFMRGYTF.

The gene calls are TRBV19 and TRBJ1-6, with TRBD1 matching over 7 bases. CDR3 size: 17 residues. Trimming at V came to 5 bases and at J to 5 bases, leaving 12 bases not matched to a gene. Germline-derived CDR1 and CDR2 are LNHDA and SQIVND (reference sequence). As DNA, the CDR3 is TGTGCCAGTAGTCAATTGATTGCCGGGACAGATAATTCACCCCTCCACTTT. This translates into CASSQLIAGTDNSPLHF.

The chain links TRBV6-5 to TRBJ1-6, with D possibly being TRBD1 (5 bases). Germline V gives CDR1 MNHEY, CDR2 SVGAGI. V was clipped by 0 bases and J by 15 bases, with 12 bases between them. The CDR3 extends over 13 amino acids. CDR3 coding DNA: TGTGCCAGCAGTTACTCGTCAGGGTCTATCCTCCACTTT. Encoded protein: CASSYSSGSILHF.

CDR3 DNA: TGTGCCAGCAGCCCCTTAGGACAGTACGAAAAACTGTTTTTT. As protein: CASSPLGQYEKLFF. This sequence joins TRBV6-5 and TRBJ1-4; D might be TRBD1 (6 bases). Trimming took 6 bases from V and 8 from J, leaving 16 bases between them. CDR3 size: 14 residues. Germline V gene sequence: CDR1 MNHEY, CDR2 SVGAGI.

This chain links TRBV11-1 with TRBJ2-1, with a tentative D call TRBD2 (6 bases). The V gene's germline CDR1 is SGHAT and CDR2 FQDESV (reference sequence). This CDR3 is 15 amino acids long. The ends were cut back, 1 base at V and 4 bases at J, with 11 bases in the middle. The CDR3 is CASSLVGGHYNEQFF. The CDR3 nucleotides read TGTGCCAGCAGCTTAGTGGGAGGACATTACAATGAGCAGTTCTTC.

This clone came up once. The chain combines TRBV19 with TRBJ1-2; D is undetermined. CDR3 length equals 13 residues. Trimming shortened V by 2 bases and J by 0 bases, and 4 bases separated the two germline ends. Germline V CDR1 and CDR2: LNHDA, SQIVND (reference sequence). The CDR3 region has the DNA TGTGCCAGTAGTATAAAGCCTAACTATGGCTACACCTTC. Translated, it gives CASSIKPNYGYTF.

The genes are TRBV30 and TRBJ2-7; the D gene is possibly TRBD1 (6 bases). There are 12 residues in the CDR3. From germline, CDR1 is GTSNPN and CDR2 SVGIG (reference sequence). The CDR3 loop is CAQGDTRAEQYF. CDR3 bases: TGTGCACAGGGTGACACCAGGGCCGAGCAGTACTTC.

The table lists this clone with a few counts. J is TRBJ1-5 and V is TRBV15; 8 bases map to TRBD1. CDR3 length: 13 amino acids. CDR1 and CDR2 from the germline V gene are LNHNV and YYDKDF (reference sequence). V was clipped by 9 bases and J by 6 bases; unmatched bases: 7. CDR3 amino acids: CATQGQESQPQHF. The CDR3 DNA is TGTGCCACTCAGGGACAGGAAAGTCAGCCCCAGCATTTT. The complete variable domain, with remaining parts taken from reference TRBV15 and TRBJ1-5, reads DAMVIQNPRYQVTQFGKPVTLSCSQTLNHNVMYWYQQKSSQAPKLLFHYYDKDFNNEADTPDNFQSRRPNTSFCFLDIRSPGLGDTAMYLCATQGQESQPQHFGDGTRLSIL.

This sequence joins TRBV5-5 and TRBJ1-3; possibly TRBD1 for D (6 bases). V lost 0 bases and J 4 bases, leaving 11 bases between the germline ends. CDR1 is SGHKS, CDR2 YYEKEE, per germline (reference sequence). This CDR3 contains 15 residues. The CDR3 nucleotides are TGTGCCAGCAGCTTGGGAACAGGGTTAGGAAACACCATATATTTT. Translating it yields CASSLGTGLGNTIYF.

The chain links TRBV15 to TRBJ2-2, with D perhaps TRBD1 (5 bases). Trimming took 2 bases from V and 5 from J, leaving 15 bases between them. CDR1 is LNHNV, CDR2 YYDKDF, per germline (reference sequence). This CDR3 contains 16 residues. The CDR3 sequence is CATSRRLGSGTGELFF. The CDR3 region has the DNA TGTGCCACCAGCAGAAGGTTGGGGTCAGGGACCGGGGAGCTGTTTTTT.

J is TRBJ2-7 and V is TRBV5-6, with 10 bases matching TRBD1. There are 14 residues in the CDR3. In germline, CDR1 is SGHDT, CDR2 YYEEEE. After removal of 4 bases from V and 2 bases from J, the junction contained 3 bases not matched to a gene. CDR3 protein: CASSPGTGAYEQYF. DNA of the CDR3: TGTGCCAGCAGCCCCGGGACAGGGGCCTACGAGCAGTACTTC.

V usage is TRBV18 and J usage is TRBJ2-1; 10 bases are a match to TRBD1. Germline V gives CDR1 KGHSH, CDR2 LQKENI. Trimming at V came to 3 bases and at J to 2 bases, leaving 4 bases not matched to a gene. The CDR3 is made up of 16 amino acids. CDR3 amino acids: CASSPPDRGPYNEQFF. For the CDR3, the DNA is TGTGCCAGCTCACCCCCCGACAGGGGGCCCTACAATGAGCAGTTCTTC.

This chain connects TRBV19 to TRBJ1-5; TRBD1 aligns across 7 bases. The J segment lost 0 bases and the V segment lost 9 bases, leaving 5 bases of the junction unmatched. Germline V CDR1 and CDR2: LNHDA, SQIVND (reference sequence). The CDR3 is 14 residues long. CDR3: CASERGHSNQPQHF. The CDR3 nucleotides read TGTGCCAGCGAAAGGGGGCATAGCAATCAGCCCCAGCATTTT.

V gene TRBV7-9 combines with J gene TRBJ2-3; 10 bases agree with TRBD1. The germline gives CDR1 SEHNR, CDR2 FQNEAQ (reference sequence). V shed 2 bases, J shed 3 bases, and the junction held 5 bases outside the gene matches. The CDR3 consists of 16 residues. As DNA, the CDR3 is TGTGCCAGCAGCTTAAAGGGACAGGGGAAAACAGATACGCAGTATTTT. Residues: CASSLKGQGKTDTQYF.

The chain combines TRBV6-6 with TRBJ2-5; D possibly corresponds to TRBD2 (5 bases). This CDR3 has 17 amino acids. Germline V gene sequence: CDR1 MNHNY, CDR2 SVGAGI (reference sequence). V was shortened by 5 bases and J by 0 bases, with 19 bases between the two germline ends. CDR3 in DNA: TGTGCCAGCAGTCCCCGCACGGGAACAGAGTACCAAGAGACCCAGTACTTC. Translated: CASSPRTGTEYQETQYF.

This sequence joins TRBV19 and TRBJ1-1, with D unresolved. CDR3 length equals 12 residues. Germline CDR1 LNHDA, CDR2 SQIVND (reference sequence). The germline V and J ends were trimmed by 2 bases and 5 bases, with 6 bases remaining between them. The CDR3 DNA follows: TGTGCCAGTAGTATAACGGGGACTGAAGCTTTCTTT. The encoded protein is CASSITGTEAFF.